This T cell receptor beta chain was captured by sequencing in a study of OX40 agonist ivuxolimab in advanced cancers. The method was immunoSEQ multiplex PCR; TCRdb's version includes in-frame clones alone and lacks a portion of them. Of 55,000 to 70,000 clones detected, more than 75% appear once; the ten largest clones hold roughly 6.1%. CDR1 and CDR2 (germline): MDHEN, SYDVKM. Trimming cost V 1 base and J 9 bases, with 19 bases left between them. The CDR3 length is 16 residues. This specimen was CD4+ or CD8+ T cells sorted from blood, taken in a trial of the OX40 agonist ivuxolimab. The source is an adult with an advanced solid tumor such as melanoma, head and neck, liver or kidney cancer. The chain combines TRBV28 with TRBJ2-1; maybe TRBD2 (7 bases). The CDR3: CASSLYGGGQGSEQFF. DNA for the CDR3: TGTGCCAGCAGTTTATATGGGGGAGGGCAGGGGAGTGAGCAGTTCTTC. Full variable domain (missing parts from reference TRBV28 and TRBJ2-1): DVKVTQSSRYLVKRTGEKVFLECVQDMDHENMFWYRQDPGLGLRLIYFSYDVKMKEKGDIPEGYSVSREKKERFSLILESASTNQTSMYLCASSLYGGGQGSEQFFGPGTRLTVL.